Listed here are 24 T cell receptor beta chains from one sample, sequenced in a study of shared clonotypes between healthy human individuals. Using immunoSEQ multiplex PCR, the repertoire was profiled, and TCRdb retains in-frame clones only, with some absent. The repertoire holds about 1.5 million clones, with 95% to 99% as singletons. Sequenced: naive CD4+ T cells sorted from blood. The subset here: CD45RA+ positively selected. These receptors originate from a man aged 25 to 45 in good health.

The chain is built from TRBV7-2 and TRBJ2-1; 12 bases align to TRBD2. The CDR3 is 18 amino acids. The trim removed 0 bases at V and 0 bases at J, leaving 3 bases unmatched. The V gene's germline CDR1 is SGHTA and CDR2 FQGNSA. CDR3 sequence reads: CASSLAASGRGSYNEQFF. The CDR3 DNA is TGTGCCAGCAGCTTAGCCGCTAGCGGGAGGGGCTCCTACAATGAGCAGTTCTTC.

The chain uses TRBV19 and TRBJ2-7, with 8 nucleotides matching TRBD1. Trimming at V came to 5 bases and at J to 4 bases, leaving 13 bases not matched to a gene. Germline CDR1 and CDR2: LNHDA and SQIVND (reference sequence). The CDR3 consists of 16 residues. The CDR3 is CASSQYPGQVFYEQYF. The CDR3 bases are TGTGCCAGTAGTCAATACCCGGGACAGGTTTTTTACGAGCAGTACTTC.

The rearrangement joins TRBV25-1 to TRBJ2-7; TRBD2 matches 14 bases. The CDR3 contains 15 residues. Trimming took 6 bases from V and 7 from J; bases not matched to a gene: 8. The germline V gene has CDR1 MGHDK and CDR2 SYGVNS. The CDR3 sequence: CASRPGLAGVREQYF. CDR3 DNA: TGTGCCAGCAGACCGGGACTAGCGGGAGTGCGGGAGCAGTACTTC.

Written as DNA, the CDR3 is TGTGCCAGCAGTCGACATCCGACAGTCCCCTCGCTGGAGCAGTACTTC. This sequence encodes CASSRHPTVPSLEQYF. The V and J genes are TRBV27 and TRBJ2-7; a possible D gene is TRBD1 (5 bases). The CDR3 spans 16 residues. Per germline, CDR1 MNHEY and CDR2 SMNVEV (reference sequence). The V end lost 5 bases, the J end lost 7 bases, and 24 bases lay between the germline ends.

The chain links TRBV7-8 to TRBJ2-3; TRBD2 aligns across 7 bases. The V gene end was trimmed by 8 bases and the J gene end by 0 bases; junction bases not matched to a gene: 8. The CDR3 loop spans 15 amino acids. Germline V CDR1 and CDR2: SGHVS, FQNEAQ. DNA of the CDR3: TGTGCCAGCCGAAGGGACTACCGAAGCACAGATACGCAGTATTTT. Translating it yields CASRRDYRSTDTQYF.

The CDR3 DNA sequence: TGCAGCGTTCTCCCCCCACCTTCTAGCGGGAGTGGAGATACGCAGTATTTT. This translates into CSVLPPPSSGSGDTQYF. The chain joins TRBV29-1 to TRBJ2-3; 10 positions match TRBD2. This CDR3 contains 17 residues. Trimming removed 5 bases from V and 5 bases from J; junction bases left unmatched: 16. Germline lookup yields CDR1 SQVTM and CDR2 ANQGSEA.

The chain couples TRBV15 to TRBJ2-1; 11 nucleotides line up with TRBD1. Germline V gene sequence: CDR1 LNHNV, CDR2 YYDKDF (reference sequence). The CDR3 has 15 residues. V gave up 1 base and J gave up 7 bases; unmatched junction bases: 3. The CDR3 bases are TGTGCCACCAGCAGAGCTGGGACAGGGGGGAATGAGCAGTTCTTC. Translating gives CATSRAGTGGNEQFF.

The gene calls are TRBV6-1 and TRBJ2-1; 13 bases fit TRBD2. The length of the CDR3 is 17 residues. Germline V gives CDR1 MNHNS, CDR2 SASEGT. The junction had 9 bases not matched to a gene; V was cut back by 1 base and J by 9 bases. CDR3 amino acids: CASSEETSGRAGGEQFF. CDR3 nucleotides: TGTGCCAGCAGTGAAGAAACTAGCGGGAGGGCCGGCGGTGAGCAGTTCTTC.

The genes are TRBV7-8 and TRBJ2-1, with no clear D. This CDR3 contains 13 residues. Trimming took off 0 bases at V and 5 bases at J, with 5 bases between the two ends. From germline, CDR1 is SGHVS and CDR2 FQNEAQ. The CDR3 nucleotides are TGTGCCAGCAGCTTAGCGTCAGACAATGAGCAGTTCTTC. Amino acid sequence: CASSLASDNEQFF.

Here the CDR3 reads CASSEIGQLSLSNQPQHF. The CDR3, as DNA: TGTGCCAGCAGTGAAATCGGACAGCTTTCCCTTAGCAATCAGCCCCAGCATTTT. The chain joins TRBV6-1 to TRBJ1-5; maybe TRBD1 (6 bases). CDR1 is MNHNS and CDR2 is SASEGT in the germline V gene. The CDR3 is made up of 18 amino acids. The ends were cut back, 2 bases at V and 0 bases at J, with 17 bases in the middle.

This clone was detected once. DNA of the CDR3: TGTGCCAGCAGTGAAGTAACGGCACGGGGAGCTTTCTTT. It specifies CASSEVTARGAFF. The J gene is TRBJ1-1, the V gene TRBV6-1, with D hard to call. The CDR3 loop spans 13 amino acids. Deletions cut 1 base from V and 10 bases from J, with 13 bases between. Germline CDR1 MNHNS, CDR2 SASEGT.

This chain connects TRBV27 to TRBJ2-1, with D unresolved. The length of the CDR3 is 15 residues. Between the trimmed V and J ends, which lost 3 bases and 0 bases, there was a span of 9 bases. The germline V gene encodes CDR1 MNHEY and CDR2 SMNVEV (reference sequence). The CDR3 loop reads CASSLAGLSYNEQFF. The CDR3 region has the DNA TGTGCCAGCAGTTTGGCCGGCCTCTCCTACAATGAGCAGTTCTTC.

J is TRBJ2-7 and V is TRBV18; 10 nucleotides align to TRBD1. CDR3 length equals 16 residues. The germline V gene has CDR1 KGHSH and CDR2 LQKENI. The trim removed 2 bases at V and 5 bases at J, leaving 9 bases unmatched. The CDR3 region is CASSPMGQGITHEQYF. DNA for the CDR3: TGTGCCAGCTCACCAATGGGACAGGGGATTACCCACGAGCAGTACTTC.

The rearrangement uses TRBV7-7 and TRBJ2-1; 11 bases match TRBD2. The germline gives CDR1 SSHAT, CDR2 FNYEAQ (reference sequence). V was clipped by 5 bases and J by 7 bases; unmatched bases: 7. This CDR3 contains 15 residues. The CDR3 DNA follows: TGTGCCAGCAGCCTCCGACTAGCGGGAAGGAATGAGCAGTTCTTC. Protein product: CASSLRLAGRNEQFF.

The V gene is TRBV9, the J gene TRBJ1-1, with D perhaps matching TRBD1 (5 bases). The germline gives CDR1 SGDLS, CDR2 YYNGEE. Trimming stripped 0 bases from V and 8 bases from J, with 17 bases between. The CDR3 has 15 amino acids. The CDR3 DNA reads TGTGCCAGCAGCGTAGTAAGGGACGGGGGAACAGAAGCTTTCTTT. Its translation is CASSVVRDGGTEAFF.

The chain uses TRBV7-9 and TRBJ1-1; D unresolved. V lost 4 bases to trimming and J lost 4 bases, with 10 bases between them. CDR3 length: 13 amino acids. The V gene's germline CDR1 is SEHNR and CDR2 FQNEAQ (reference sequence). CDR3 coding DNA: TGTGCCAGCAGCTGGGCGGTGGGCACTGAAGCTTTCTTT. Translated: CASSWAVGTEAFF.

As for this clone: The same CDR3 is also encoded by other DNA sequences in this sample. The genes are TRBV11-2 and TRBJ1-1; D not certain. Germline CDR1 reads SGHAT; CDR2 reads FQNNGV. Trimming left V 1 base short and J 1 base short, with 4 bases between. The CDR3 runs 13 residues. The CDR3 region is CASSLVENTEAFF. The CDR3 DNA is TGTGCCAGCAGCTTAGTGGAGAACACTGAAGCTTTCTTT.

The chain couples TRBV11-2 to TRBJ2-7, with 9 bases lining up with TRBD1. CDR1 is SGHAT and CDR2 is FQNNGV in the germline V gene. The V and J ends lost 3 bases and 5 bases, in that order; junction bases with no gene match: 11. The CDR3 spans 16 residues. The CDR3 sequence is CASSFGSGQGRDEQYF. For the CDR3, the DNA is TGTGCCAGCAGCTTTGGTTCGGGACAGGGTAGAGACGAGCAGTACTTC.

Comments on this clone: The same CDR3 arises from other DNA sequences in this sample as well. The CDR3 DNA reads as TGTGCCAGCAGCTTCGGTGGGACTGAAGCTTTCTTT. Translated, it gives CASSFGGTEAFF. The chain couples TRBV28 to TRBJ1-1; no reliable D call. V was trimmed by 6 bases and J by 5 bases, leaving 10 bases between them. CDR3 length: 12 residues. CDR1 and CDR2 from the germline V gene are MDHEN and SYDVKM.

The chain combines TRBV15 with TRBJ2-3; D might be TRBD2 (5 bases). V lost 3 bases, J lost 4 bases, and 14 bases lay in between. The CDR3 sequence is 15 residues long. Germline CDR1 is LNHNV and CDR2 is YYDKDF (reference sequence). In DNA, the CDR3 is TGTGCCACCAGCAGTGACCTGAGGGTCCCAGATACGCAGTATTTT. Its protein is CATSSDLRVPDTQYF.

This sequence joins TRBV4-1 and TRBJ2-7; D is perhaps TRBD2 (6 bases). Germline CDR1 MGHRA, CDR2 YSYEKL. V dropped 2 bases and J dropped 2 bases, with 10 bases sitting between them. The CDR3 spans 14 residues. The CDR3 protein is CASSQNPSAYEQYF. The CDR3 DNA reads TGCGCCAGCAGCCAAAATCCTAGCGCCTACGAGCAGTACTTC.

The V gene is TRBV15, the J gene TRBJ2-1; 11 positions match TRBD2. The CDR3 is 17 residues long. CDR1 is LNHNV, CDR2 YYDKDF, per germline (reference sequence). J gave up 8 bases and V 0 bases, and 9 bases lay outside the gene matches. The CDR3 here is CATSRDIAGGPFHEQFF. The CDR3 coding sequence is TGTGCCACCAGCAGAGACATAGCGGGAGGGCCGTTCCATGAGCAGTTCTTC.

The chain links TRBV28 to TRBJ2-7; D is perhaps TRBD1 or TRBD2 (7 bases each). Trimming removed 6 bases at V and 4 bases at J, with 19 bases between. The length of the CDR3 is 15 residues. Germline values: CDR1 MDHEN, CDR2 SYDVKM. CDR3 DNA: TGTGCCAGCAGACCAACCGGGACAGCGGGGTACGAGCAGTACTTC. Translated: CASRPTGTAGYEQYF.

The chain uses TRBV19 and TRBJ1-2, with TRBD1 matching 8 bases. Per the germline V gene, CDR1 is LNHDA and CDR2 is SQIVND (reference sequence). The CDR3 sequence is 14 residues long. V gave up 4 bases and J gave up 6 bases; unmatched junction bases: 7. This chain's CDR3 is CASSNQGARNGYTF. Here the CDR3 DNA reads TGTGCCAGTAGTAATCAGGGGGCGCGTAATGGCTACACCTTC.